The following is a T cell receptor (beta chain) sequence with its context. Its antigen is still unknown. The CDR3 is 12 amino acids. Germline CDR1 and CDR2: SGHVS and FNYEAQ. Trimming pared 1 base from V and 8 bases from J, leaving 8 bases between. TCRdb analysed the 5' RACE reads with MiXCR anew, one entry per CDR3 protein. The sample contains under 700,000 distinct CDR3 sequences, over 20% of which appear only once. This sample was taken from a study of T-cell memory formation after mild COVID-19. Study-level findings and limits: From day 15 to 85, contracting clones were balanced between CD4 and CD8, whereas later expanders leaned toward CD4+.

The chain links TRBV7-6 to TRBJ1-1; no firm D call. The clonotype was recovered from an adult woman who had mild COVID-19 (a few samples of this study predate the infection). Cell type and time point are not known. Sequencing was carried out using PBMCs or a T cell subset sorted from them (not recorded which). The CDR3 nucleotides read TGTGCCAGCAGCTTAGTGTGGGAGGAAGCTTTCTTT. Translated: CASSLVWEEAFF. Complete variable domain (other parts from reference TRBV7-6 and TRBJ1-1): GAGVSQSPRYKVTKRGQDVALRCDPISGHVSLYWYRQALGQGPEFLTYFNYEAQQDKSGLPNDRFSAERPEGSISTLTIQRTEQRDSAMYRCASSLVWEEAFFGQGTRLTVV.